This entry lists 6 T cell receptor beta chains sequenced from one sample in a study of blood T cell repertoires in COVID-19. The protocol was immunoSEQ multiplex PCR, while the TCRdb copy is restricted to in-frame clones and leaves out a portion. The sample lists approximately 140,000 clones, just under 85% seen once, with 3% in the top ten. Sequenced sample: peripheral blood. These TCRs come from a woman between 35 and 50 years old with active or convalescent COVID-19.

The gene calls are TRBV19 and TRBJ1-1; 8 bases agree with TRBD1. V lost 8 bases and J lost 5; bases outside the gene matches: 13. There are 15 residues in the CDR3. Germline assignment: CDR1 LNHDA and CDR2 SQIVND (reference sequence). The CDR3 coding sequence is TGTGCCAGTGCTCGGACAGGGCTACTAGGTACTGAAGCTTTCTTT. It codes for CASARTGLLGTEAFF.

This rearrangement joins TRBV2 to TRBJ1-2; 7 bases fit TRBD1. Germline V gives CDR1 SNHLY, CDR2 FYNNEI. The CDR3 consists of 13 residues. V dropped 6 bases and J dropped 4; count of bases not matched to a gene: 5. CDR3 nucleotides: TGTGCCAGCAGCGGTGACAGGGTCTATGGCTACACCTTC. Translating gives CASSGDRVYGYTF.

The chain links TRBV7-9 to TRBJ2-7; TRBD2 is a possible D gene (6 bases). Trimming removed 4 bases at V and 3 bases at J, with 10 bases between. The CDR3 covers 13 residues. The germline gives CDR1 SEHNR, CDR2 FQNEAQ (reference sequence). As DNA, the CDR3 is TGTGCCAGCAGCTCCGGACTACACTACGAGCAGTACTTC. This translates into CASSSGLHYEQYF. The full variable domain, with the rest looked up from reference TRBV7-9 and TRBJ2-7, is DTGVSQNPRHKITKRGQNVTFRCDPISEHNRLYWYRQTLGQGPEFLTYFQNEAQLEKSRLLSDRFSAERPKGSFSTLEIQRTEQGDSAMYLCASSSGLHYEQYFGPGTRLTVT.

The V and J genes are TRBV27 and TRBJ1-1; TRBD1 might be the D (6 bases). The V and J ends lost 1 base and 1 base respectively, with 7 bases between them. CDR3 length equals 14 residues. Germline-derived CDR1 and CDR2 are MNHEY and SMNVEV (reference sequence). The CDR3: CASSLLDRNTEAFF. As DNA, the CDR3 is TGTGCCAGCAGTTTATTGGACAGGAACACTGAAGCTTTCTTT.

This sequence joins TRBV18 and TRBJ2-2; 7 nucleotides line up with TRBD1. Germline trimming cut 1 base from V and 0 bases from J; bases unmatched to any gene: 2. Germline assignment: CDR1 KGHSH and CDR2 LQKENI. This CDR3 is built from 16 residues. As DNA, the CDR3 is TGTGCCAGCTCACCACAGGGACAGTCGAACACCGGGGAGCTGTTTTTT. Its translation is CASSPQGQSNTGELFF.

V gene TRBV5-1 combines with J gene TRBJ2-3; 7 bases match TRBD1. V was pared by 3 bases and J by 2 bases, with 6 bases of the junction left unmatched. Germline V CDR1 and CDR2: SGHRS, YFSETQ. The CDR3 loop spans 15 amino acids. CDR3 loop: CASSSYRGDTDTQYF. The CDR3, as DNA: TGCGCCAGCAGCTCCTACAGGGGAGACACAGATACGCAGTATTTT.